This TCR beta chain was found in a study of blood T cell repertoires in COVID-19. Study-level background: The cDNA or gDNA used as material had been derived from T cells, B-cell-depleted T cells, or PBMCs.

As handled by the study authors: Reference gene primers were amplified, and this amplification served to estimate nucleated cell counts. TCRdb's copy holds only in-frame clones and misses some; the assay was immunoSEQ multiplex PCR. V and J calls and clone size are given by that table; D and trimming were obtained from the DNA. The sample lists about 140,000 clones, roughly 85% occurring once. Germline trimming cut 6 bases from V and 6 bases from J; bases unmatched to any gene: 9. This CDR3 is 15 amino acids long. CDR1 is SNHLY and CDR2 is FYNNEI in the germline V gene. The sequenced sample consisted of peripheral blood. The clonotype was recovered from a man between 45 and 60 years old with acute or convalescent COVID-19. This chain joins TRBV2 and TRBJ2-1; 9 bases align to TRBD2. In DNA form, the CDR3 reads TGTGCCAGCAGACAGAATAGCGGGGGAACCAATGAGCAGTTCTTC. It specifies CASRQNSGGTNEQFF.